These T cell receptor beta chains were read from a single sample in a study of technical replicates of blood from a few donors. TCRdb's copy holds only in-frame clones and misses some; the assay was immunoSEQ multiplex PCR. The sample includes 70,000 to 95,000 clones, just under 95% of them seen just once. What was sequenced was T cells isolated from PBMCs. These receptors originate from a human donor in good health. CDR3s include the opening cysteine and the closing phenylalanine or tryptophan. The D gene is left open where the match is weak. Clone sizes are given selectively: once, few, many, or a class where the clone is expanded.

D,V,J,size,DNA,CDR3
.,TRBV11-2,TRBJ2-1,.,TGTGCCAGCAGCTCTATAGGGGTGTCGACCTACAATGAGCAGTTCTTC,CASSSIGVSTYNEQFF
.,TRBV2,TRBJ2-5,.,TGTGCCAGCAGTGAGGGACTGAGCACCGCGGAGACCCAGTACTTC,CASSEGLSTAETQYF
.,TRBV10-2,TRBJ1-5,.,TGCGCCAGCAGTGAGTTCGGGGAGCGGCAGCCCCAGCATTTT,CASSEFGERQPQHF
TRBD1,TRBV6-5,TRBJ1-6,.,TGTGCCAGCAGTTTAGGGACAGATAATTCACCCCTCCACTTT,CASSLGTDNSPLHF
TRBD2,TRBV13,TRBJ2-1,once,TGTGCCAGCAGCCCTCCACGCCGAGCTAGCGGGGGAGATCCTTACAATGAGCAGTTCTTC,CASSPPRRASGGDPYNEQFF
TRBD1,TRBV11-2,TRBJ2-2,.,TGTGCCAGCAAGCCGGGACAGGGCTACACCGGGGAGCTGTTTTTT,CASKPGQGYTGELFF
TRBD2,TRBV7-9,TRBJ2-2,.,TGTGCCAGCAGCGAACTCGGGAGGGACGGGGAGCTGTTTTTT,CASSELGRDGELFF
TRBD2,TRBV2,TRBJ2-5,.,TGTGCCAGCAGTGTGGGACTAGCGGGAGGCCGTCGGGAGACCCAGTACTTC,CASSVGLAGGRRETQYF
.,TRBV11-2,TRBJ2-7,.,TGTGCCAGCAGCTTAGGTTCCCGCAAAAGGGGGTCCCTCTCCTACGAGCAGTACTTC,CASSLGSRKRGSLSYEQYF
TRBD1,TRBV6-1,TRBJ2-7,.,TGTGCCAGCAGTGAAGGGGGACAGACTATCGAGTACTTC,CASSEGGQTIEYF
TRBD1,TRBV18,TRBJ2-7,.,TGTGCCAGCTCCCGGGACAGGGGCATATCCTACGAGCAGTACTTC,CASSRDRGISYEQYF
.,TRBV7-3,TRBJ2-3,once,TGTGCCAGCAGCTTAACGGGACTAGGGGGCTCAGATACGCAGTATTTT,CASSLTGLGGSDTQYF
.,TRBV28,TRBJ1-1,.,TGTGCCAGCATGATTCTCGGGATCAGGAACACTGAAGCTTTCTTT,CASMILGIRNTEAFF
TRBD2,TRBV11-3,TRBJ2-5,.,TGTGCCAGCAGCTTAGCGGGGGGGCTCCGAGAGACCCAGTACTTC,CASSLAGGLRETQYF
TRBD2,TRBV7-9,TRBJ2-1,once,TGTGCCAGCAGCCCGAGACTAGCGGGACGTGAGCAGTTCTTC,CASSPRLAGREQFF
.,TRBV10-3,TRBJ2-3,.,TGTGCCATCAGTCCGGACAGAAGCACAGATACGCAGTATTTT,CAISPDRSTDTQYF
.,TRBV28,TRBJ1-2,.,TGTGCCAGCAGTGGAGAAGGACAGTTCCTCTATGGCTACACCTTC,CASSGEGQFLYGYTF
TRBD2,TRBV10-1,TRBJ2-1,.,TGCGCCAGCGGGACTAGCGCAAGGAATGAGCAGTTCTTC,CASGTSARNEQFF
TRBD1,TRBV11-3,TRBJ2-2,.,TGTGCCAGCAGCCCCTGGACAGGGTACACCGGGGAGCTGTTTTTT,CASSPWTGYTGELFF
TRBD1,TRBV11-1,TRBJ2-3,once,TGTGCCAGCAGCCTCCGACAGGGAGATACCACAGATACGCAGTATTTT,CASSLRQGDTTDTQYF
TRBD2,TRBV5-6,TRBJ2-7,.,TGTGCCAGCAGCAAAACCGGGACTAGCGGGGTGAAGTACTTC,CASSKTGTSGVKYF
TRBD2,TRBV28,TRBJ2-1,.,TGTGCGACTAGCGGAACCTACTCCTACAATGAGCAGTTCTTC,CATSGTYSYNEQFF
TRBD1,TRBV5-1,TRBJ1-1,.,TGCGCCAGCAGCCAACAGGGGGCCATGAACACTGAAGCTTTCTTT,CASSQQGAMNTEAFF
TRBD2,TRBV5-1,TRBJ2-7,.,TGCGCCAGCAGCCCCGGGACTAGCGGGGGCCGGGGGGACGAGCAGTACTTC,CASSPGTSGGRGDEQYF
TRBD2,TRBV10-3,TRBJ2-7,.,TGTGCCATCAGCGTAGCGGGAGGGGGAAGAGACGAGCAGTACTTC,CAISVAGGGRDEQYF
.,TRBV18,TRBJ1-1,.,TGTGCCAGCTCACCACCGACAAGCCCTTCCACGGAAGCTTTCTTT,CASSPPTSPSTEAFF
TRBD1,TRBV6-5,TRBJ1-2,.,TGTGCCAGCAGTTCGACAGGGCCATTCCGGGGTGATGGCTACACCTTC,CASSSTGPFRGDGYTF
.,TRBV30,TRBJ2-7,.,TGTGCCTGGAGTGTACAGGGACCCGAGCAGTACTTC,CAWSVQGPEQYF
TRBD1,TRBV27,TRBJ1-5,.,TGTGCCAGCAGTACAGGGGGCCGGGGCAATCAGCCCCAGCATTTT,CASSTGGRGNQPQHF
.,TRBV5-1,TRBJ2-4,.,TGCGCCAGCAGTGTAGGGGTATCTGGTATTGGGCCCAAAAACATTCAGTACTTC,CASSVGVSGIGPKNIQYF
.,TRBV30,TRBJ1-4,.,TGTGCCTGGAGTATTGGGACAAACAATGAAAAACTGTTTTTT,CAWSIGTNNEKLFF
.,TRBV27,TRBJ1-4,.,TGTGCCAGCAGCCCGGAGGGGTCCGGTTCTGGAAAACTGTTTTTT,CASSPEGSGSGKLFF
TRBD2,TRBV29-1,TRBJ2-5,.,TGCAGCGCCGCCGGGGACCTTCGGGAGGTGGTGGAGACCCAGTACTTC,CSAAGDLREVVETQYF
.,TRBV15,TRBJ2-7,.,TGTGCCACCAGCAGAGATCAAGTGACAGCCACCTACGAGCAGTACTTC,CATSRDQVTATYEQYF
.,TRBV4-1,TRBJ2-5,.,TGCGCCAGCAGCCAAGGGGTAGACCGGAGCCAAGAGACCCAGTACTTC,CASSQGVDRSQETQYF
TRBD2,TRBV4-1,TRBJ2-5,.,TGCGCCAGCAGTAGACTAGCGGGGGTTGAGACCCAGTACTTC,CASSRLAGVETQYF
.,TRBV14,TRBJ1-2,.,TGTGCCAGCAGCCAAGATCGGCGGCAGAGCTATGGCTACACCTTC,CASSQDRRQSYGYTF
TRBD1,TRBV5-1,TRBJ2-7,few,TGCGCCAGCGGAGAGGGGGCAGGGGTCTACGAGCAGTACTTC,CASGEGAGVYEQYF
.,TRBV2,TRBJ2-4,.,TGTGCCAGCAGTAGCGGGCTACAAAACATTCAGTACTTC,CASSSGLQNIQYF
.,TRBV11-2,TRBJ2-7,.,TGTGCCAGCAGTCCGGAATACAGGACCTACGAGCAGTACTTC,CASSPEYRTYEQYF
.,TRBV4-1,TRBJ1-2,once,TGCGCCAGCAGCCAAGGGTGGGGCAGTCAAAACTATGGCTACACCTTC,CASSQGWGSQNYGYTF
TRBD2,TRBV7-2,TRBJ2-2,.,TGTGCCAGCAGCTTAGAAATTGGGCGGGGGGGCGAGGTCACCGGGGAGCTGTTTTTT,CASSLEIGRGGEVTGELFF
TRBD2,TRBV7-9,TRBJ2-5,.,TGTGCCAGCAGCTTAGCGAGGCTGAGCGGGGGCGGGGTCCGGGAGACCCAGTACTTC,CASSLARLSGGGVRETQYF
TRBD1,TRBV18,TRBJ1-5,.,TGTGCCAGCTCACTACAGGGGGGTCAGCCCCAGCATTTT,CASSLQGGQPQHF
.,TRBV10-3,TRBJ2-7,.,TGTGCCATCAGTGAGTCGGTACGGTCCTACGAGCAGTACTTC,CAISESVRSYEQYF
TRBD1,TRBV7-9,TRBJ1-2,.,TGTGCCAGCAGCCCTCCGACAGGGCCCTATGGCTACACCTTC,CASSPPTGPYGYTF
TRBD1,TRBV6-6,TRBJ1-5,.,TGTGCCAGCAGTTCCCAGGGGGCGGGTCAGCCCCAGCATTTT,CASSSQGAGQPQHF
.,TRBV6-1,TRBJ2-1,.,TGTGCCAGCAGTGAGATGGGCCCGTCCGGGAGTGAGCAGTTCTTC,CASSEMGPSGSEQFF